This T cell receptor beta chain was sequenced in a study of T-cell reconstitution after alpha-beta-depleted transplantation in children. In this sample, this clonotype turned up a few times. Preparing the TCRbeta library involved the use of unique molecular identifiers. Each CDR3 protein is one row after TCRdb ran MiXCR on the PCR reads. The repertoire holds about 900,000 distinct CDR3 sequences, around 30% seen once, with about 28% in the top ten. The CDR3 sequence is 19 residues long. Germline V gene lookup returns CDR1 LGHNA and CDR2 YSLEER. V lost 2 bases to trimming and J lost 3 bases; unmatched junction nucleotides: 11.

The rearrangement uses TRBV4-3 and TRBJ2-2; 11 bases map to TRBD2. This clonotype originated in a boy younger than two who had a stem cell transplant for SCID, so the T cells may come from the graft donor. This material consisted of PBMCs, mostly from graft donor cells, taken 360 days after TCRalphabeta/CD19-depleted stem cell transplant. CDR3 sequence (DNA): TGCGCCAGCAGCCAACTTATACTAGCGGGGGCCGGAGACACCGGGGAGCTGTTTTTT. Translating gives CASSQLILAGAGDTGELFF.